These 25 T cell receptor beta chains were all obtained from the same sample, sequenced in a study of blood T cells in healthy people across ages. The authors ran a second PCR of roughly 7 to 11 cycles using a sample-barcoded 5' primer and a J-beta primer mix. TCRdb called the 5' RACE reads again in MiXCR, with one record for every CDR3 protein. The sample carries 1.5 million to 2 million distinct CDR3 sequences, 49% recorded once. Material: blood. All receptors derive from a middle-aged woman in good health.

J is TRBJ2-3 and V is TRBV7-2; no reliable D call. This CDR3 region has 18 residues. Germline V gene sequence: CDR1 SGHTA, CDR2 FQGNSA. V dropped 4 bases and J dropped 1 base, with 21 bases sitting between them. The CDR3 loop is CASSCFPSRFLRTDTQYF. DNA of the CDR3: TGTGCCAGCAGCTGCTTCCCGAGTAGGTTCTTGCGCACAGATACGCAGTATTTT.

This clonotype was found once. This chain joins TRBV20-1 and TRBJ1-1; maybe TRBD1 (6 bases). The V and J ends lost 6 bases and 1 base respectively, with 9 bases between them. The germline V gene encodes CDR1 DFQATT and CDR2 SNEGSKA (reference sequence). The CDR3 consists of 12 residues. In nucleotides, the CDR3 is TGCAGTGCCGACAGGACGAACACTGAAGCTTTCTTT. This sequence encodes CSADRTNTEAFF.

This clonotype has more than one count but fewer than ten. The chain uses TRBV11-1 and TRBJ2-7; the D gene is possibly TRBD1 (6 bases). This CDR3 is built from 15 residues. Trimming removed 2 bases at V and 2 bases at J, with 13 bases between. The germline V gene encodes CDR1 SGHAT and CDR2 FQDESV (reference sequence). CDR3 in amino acids: CASSLMAGATYEQYF. CDR3 DNA: TGTGCCAGCAGCTTAATGGCAGGGGCGACCTACGAGCAGTACTTC.

V is TRBV4-2 and J is TRBJ2-3; TRBD2 matches 10 bases. The CDR3 consists of 17 residues. Losses at the gene ends were 0 bases for V and 4 bases for J; bases not matched to a gene: 7. The germline CDR1 and CDR2 sequences are LGHNA and YNFKEQ. CDR3 residues: CASSQEGPSGGSDTQYF. The DNA of the CDR3 is TGTGCCAGCAGCCAAGAGGGGCCTAGCGGGGGATCAGATACGCAGTATTTT.

The chain is built from TRBV7-9 and TRBJ2-4, with 10 positions matching TRBD1. This CDR3 is 15 amino acids long. CDR1 and CDR2 from the germline V gene are SEHNR and FQNEAQ (reference sequence). The junction had 8 bases not matched to a gene; V was cut back by 4 bases and J by 8 bases. CDR3 DNA sequence: TGTGCCAGCAGCTCCCGGGACAGGGGCCGGGACATTCAGTACTTC. Its protein product is CASSSRDRGRDIQYF. Using reference TRBV7-9 and TRBJ2-4 for the parts outside the CDR3, the full variable domain is DTGVSQNPRHKITKRGQNVTFRCDPISEHNRLYWYRQTLGQGPEFLTYFQNEAQLEKSRLLSDRFSAERPKGSFSTLEIQRTEQGDSAMYLCASSSRDRGRDIQYFGAGTRLSVL.

The genes are TRBV6-2 or TRBV6-3 and TRBJ2-5, with 7 bases aligning to TRBD1. Germline V gives CDR1 MNHEY, CDR2 SVGEGT. Trimming at V came to 2 bases and at J to 6 bases, leaving 12 bases not matched to a gene. The CDR3 spans 16 residues. Here the CDR3 DNA reads TGTGCCAGCAGTTACCCGAATCCCACAGGGGAACAGACCCAGTACTTC. It is translated as CASSYPNPTGEQTQYF.

Note on this clonotype: Sequence at one end of the junction differs from germline and may be a read error. The V gene is TRBV7-6, the J gene TRBJ2-3; perhaps D is TRBD1 or TRBD2 (6 bases each). The CDR3 has 15 amino acids. The germline CDR1 and CDR2 sequences are SGHVS and FNYEAQ. The CDR3 coding sequence is TGTGCCAGCAGCTTGGGGGGCTTTAGCACAGAGACGCAGTATTTT. It is translated as CASSLGGFSTETQYF.

This clonotype was detected only a few times. This sequence joins TRBV29-1 and TRBJ2-7; D is undetermined. The CDR3 covers 12 residues. Germline values: CDR1 SQVTM, CDR2 ANQGSEA. V lost 6 bases and J lost 4, with 13 bases in between. The CDR3 bases are TGCAGCGTGGGCCGGGCCCCGTACGAGCAGTACTTC. Residues: CSVGRAPYEQYF.

The V and J genes are TRBV6-2 or TRBV6-3 and TRBJ2-3; 7 bases agree with TRBD2. Trimming at V came to 2 bases and at J to 1 base, leaving 12 bases not matched to a gene. The germline gives CDR1 MNHEY, CDR2 SVGEGT. The CDR3 totals 18 residues. The CDR3: CASSYILAAAGRTDTQYF. The CDR3 DNA reads as TGTGCCAGCAGTTACATTTTAGCGGCAGCGGGGCGCACAGATACGCAGTATTTT.

The chain employs TRBV4-3 and TRBJ2-3; D unresolved. The V end was cut by 4 bases, the J end by 1 base, with 15 bases between. CDR1 and CDR2 (germline): LGHNA, YSLEER. CDR3 size: 16 residues. As DNA, the CDR3 is TGCGCCAGCAGCCTAGAGGTATTCAGGCGCACAGATACGCAGTATTTT. The encoded protein is CASSLEVFRRTDTQYF.

The chain has TRBV6-5 and TRBJ1-5, with 7 positions matching TRBD1. The trim removed 5 bases at V and 6 bases at J, leaving 10 bases unmatched. CDR1 and CDR2 (germline): MNHEY, SVGAGI. The CDR3 extends over 15 amino acids. CDR3 bases: TGTGCCAGCAGTCAAAGACAGGGACTCCTTCAGCCCCAGCATTTT. It yields the protein CASSQRQGLLQPQHF.

The V and J genes are TRBV6-2 or TRBV6-3 and TRBJ2-3; D might be TRBD1 or TRBD2, each matching 6 bases. The CDR3 length is 18 residues. In germline, CDR1 is MNHEY, CDR2 SVGEGT. V lost 2 bases, J lost 0 bases, and 18 bases lay in between. Here the CDR3 DNA reads TGTGCCAGCAGTTACCCAAGGGTCGGAGGGGGGAGCACAGATACGCAGTATTTT. Protein sequence: CASSYPRVGGGSTDTQYF.

The chain links TRBV28 to TRBJ1-5; D is unclear. CDR1 is MDHEN and CDR2 is SYDVKM in the germline V gene. The CDR3 totals 15 residues. The V end was cut by 5 bases, the J end by 0 bases, with 11 bases between. CDR3 sequence: CASSRAFGSNQPQHF. CDR3 DNA sequence: TGTGCCAGCAGTCGGGCATTTGGTAGCAATCAGCCCCAGCATTTT. Based on the CDR3 plus reference TRBV28 and TRBJ1-5, the full variable domain is DVKVTQSSRYLVKRTGEKVFLECVQDMDHENMFWYRQDPGLGLRLIYFSYDVKMKEKGDIPEGYSVSREKKERFSLILESASTNQTSMYLCASSRAFGSNQPQHFGDGTRLSIL.

The rearrangement uses TRBV7-6 and TRBJ2-7, with D perhaps matching TRBD2 (5 bases). Looked up from germline, CDR1 is SGHVS and CDR2 is FNYEAQ. Trimming removed 5 bases at V and 7 bases at J, with 18 bases between. This CDR3 has 14 residues. The CDR3 reads CASSPTVRGNEQYF. The CDR3, as DNA: TGTGCCAGCAGCCCGACCGTAAGAGGGAATGAGCAGTACTTC.

The chain employs TRBV15 and TRBJ1-6; D is unclear. This CDR3 spans 15 amino acids. Germline CDR1 LNHNV, CDR2 YYDKDF (reference sequence). Trimming left V 8 bases short and J 0 bases short, with 11 bases between. The CDR3 loop reads CATAGRSSYNSPLHF. CDR3 bases: TGTGCCACCGCTGGACGGAGCTCCTATAATTCACCCCTCCACTTT.

This chain joins TRBV10-3 and TRBJ1-1; D ambiguous. The germline V gene has CDR1 ENHRY and CDR2 SYGVKD. V gave up 10 bases and J gave up 2 bases, with 8 bases separating them. The CDR3 is made up of 11 amino acids. In DNA form, the CDR3 reads TGTGCCACCCAGGATAACACTGAAGCTTTCTTT. Its translation: CATQDNTEAFF.

This clonotype was found once. V and J are TRBV18 and TRBJ2-3; D perhaps matches TRBD2 (6 bases). Germline-derived CDR1 and CDR2 are KGHSH and LQKENI. The V end lost 6 bases, the J end lost 6 bases, and 16 bases lay between the germline ends. This CDR3 has 14 amino acids. CDR3 sequence: CASSGTPGADTQYF. The CDR3, as DNA: TGTGCCAGCTCGGGGACTCCCGGCGCGGATACGCAGTATTTT.

In the case of this clonotype: A junction end diverges from the germline sequence, so it may reflect a read error. The rearrangement uses TRBV11-2 and TRBJ2-3; D unresolved. Germline assignment: CDR1 SGHAT and CDR2 FQNNGV. The CDR3 extends over 14 amino acids. The CDR3 is CVSSLGPKVDTQYF. CDR3 in DNA: TGTGTCAGCAGCTTAGGCCCGAAGGTAGATACGCAGTATTTT.

This chain links TRBV27 with TRBJ2-3, with 8 bases identical to TRBD1. With 3 bases clipped from V and 3 bases from J, the junction kept 11 bases outside the gene matches. CDR1 is MNHEY, CDR2 SMNVEV, per germline (reference sequence). The CDR3 covers 17 residues. The CDR3 DNA follows: TGTGCCAGCAGTTTCAAGGCCAGGGGGCAAAGAACAGATACGCAGTATTTT. Its translation: CASSFKARGQRTDTQYF.

CDR3 amino acids: CASSLRAGGITDTQYF. The CDR3, as DNA: TGTGCCAGCAGCTTAAGGGCGGGGGGGATCACAGATACGCAGTATTTT. The V call is TRBV7-3, the J call TRBJ2-3; TRBD2 matches at 9 bases. The junction had 4 bases not matched to a gene; V was cut back by 1 base and J by 2 bases. The CDR3 has 16 amino acids. Germline assignment: CDR1 SGHTA and CDR2 FQGTGA.

The chain employs TRBV2 and TRBJ2-5, with D tentatively TRBD1 (5 bases). V lost 5 bases and J 6 bases, leaving 10 bases between the germline ends. The CDR3 has 12 amino acids. CDR1 SNHLY and CDR2 FYNNEI come from the germline V gene. DNA of the CDR3: TGTGCCAGCAGTCAGGGTATACAGACCCAGTACTTC. The encoded protein is CASSQGIQTQYF.

This clonotype was observed a handful of times. The CDR3 DNA reads TGTGCCAGCAGCCCAAGTGAGGGCCTTCCCCCTTACGAGCAGTACTTC. It codes for CASSPSEGLPPYEQYF. The chain links TRBV7-2 to TRBJ2-7, with D possibly TRBD2 on 5 matching bases. CDR1 and CDR2 from the germline V gene are SGHTA and FQGNSA. Trimming stripped 5 bases from V and 4 bases from J, with 21 bases between. This CDR3 is built from 16 residues.

The V call is TRBV4-2, the J call TRBJ2-5, with D maybe TRBD2 (6 bases). The CDR3 spans 14 residues. Per the germline V gene, CDR1 is LGHNA and CDR2 is YNFKEQ. Trimming stripped 3 bases from V and 2 bases from J, with 10 bases between. CDR3 protein: CASSQRDFQETQYF. The DNA for the CDR3 is TGTGCCAGCAGCCAGAGGGACTTTCAAGAGACCCAGTACTTC.

In this sample, this clonotype turned up a few times. V usage is TRBV7-9 and J usage is TRBJ2-3; TRBD2 aligns across 7 bases. The CDR3 has 15 residues. Losses at the gene ends were 5 bases for V and 2 bases for J; bases not matched to a gene: 7. Germline CDR1 SEHNR, CDR2 FQNEAQ (reference sequence). The CDR3 sequence is CASSRRGGVTDTQYF. The CDR3 DNA is TGTGCCAGCAGCCGTCGGGGAGGGGTCACAGATACGCAGTATTTT.

V is TRBV4-3 and J is TRBJ1-2; D may be TRBD1 (5 bases). CDR3 length: 16 residues. Trimming stripped 0 bases from V and 4 bases from J, with 15 bases between. Germline loops: CDR1 LGHNA, CDR2 YSLEER. CDR3 DNA sequence: TGCGCCAGCAGCCAAGATCAGGGAGGAACAGCCTATGGCTACACCTTC. As protein: CASSQDQGGTAYGYTF.